The present T cell receptor beta chain was sequenced within a study of immune cell composition in non-small cell lung cancer. Study results and caveats: 60% to 80% of squamous and about 31% of adenocarcinoma cases had tumour-associated clones >0.5%. Lung squamous cell carcinoma tumours had significantly higher top 10 clone scores and productive clonality than lung adenocarcinoma. Tumour TCR-beta clonality was not significantly tied to smoking pack-years. Dominant in vivo tumour-associated clones were not shown to share tumour-reactive sequences.

The method was immunoSEQ multiplex PCR; TCRdb's version includes in-frame clones alone and lacks a portion of them. The sample consists of about 8,000 clones, about 70% of them appearing once. On this clone: What it recognizes is unknown.

CDR1 LNHDA and CDR2 SQIVND come from the germline V gene (reference sequence). V lost 7 bases and J 4 bases, leaving 22 bases between the germline ends. The CDR3 extends over 16 amino acids. Sequencing used lung tumor tissue. The J gene is TRBJ1-1, the V gene TRBV19; TRBD1 might be the D (6 bases). This clonotype was sampled from a human donor with non-small cell lung cancer. CDR3 sequence reads: CASTPGGQGKATEAFF. The CDR3 DNA follows: TGTGCCAGTACTCCGGGGGGGCAGGGAAAAGCCACTGAAGCTTTCTTT.